What follows are 8 T cell receptor beta chains derived from one specimen sequenced in a study of cytomegalovirus exposure and HLA in healthy donors. The assay was immunoSEQ multiplex PCR, and TCRdb's table has in-frame clones only and misses some. The sample yields tens of thousands of clones, roughly 83% seen once. The sequencing input was PBMCs. These receptors were taken from a woman between 18 and 30 years old in good health and CMV-seropositive.

The chain combines TRBV2 with TRBJ1-5; D unresolved. Germline values: CDR1 SNHLY, CDR2 FYNNEI. The CDR3 loop spans 14 amino acids. V shed 6 bases and J shed 4 bases, with 13 bases lying between them. The CDR3 sequence is CASSSHRSNQPQHF. The CDR3 DNA is TGTGCCAGCAGCTCTCACCGGTCAAATCAGCCCCAGCATTTT.

The chain employs TRBV11-2 and TRBJ1-6; tentative D call: TRBD1 (5 bases). With 4 bases removed from V and 9 bases from J, the gap between germline ends came to 10 bases. The CDR3 contains 13 residues. Germline lookup yields CDR1 SGHAT and CDR2 FQNNGV. The CDR3 reads CASSSGHSSPLHF. CDR3 DNA sequence: TGTGCCAGCAGCTCAGGGCATAGTTCACCCCTCCACTTT.

This clone was observed a few times. J is TRBJ2-7 and V is TRBV11-2; D possibly corresponds to TRBD1 (6 bases). Trimming shortened V by 1 base and J by 3 bases, and 10 bases separated the two germline ends. Germline V gene lookup returns CDR1 SGHAT and CDR2 FQNNGV. The CDR3 consists of 14 residues. Here the CDR3 DNA reads TGTGCCAGCAGCTTAGGACAGGCTAACTACGAGCAGTACTTC. The encoded protein is CASSLGQANYEQYF. Full variable domain (missing parts from reference TRBV11-2 and TRBJ2-7): EAGVAQSPRYKIIEKRQSVAFWCNPISGHATLYWYQQILGQGPKLLIQFQNNGVVDDSQLPKDRFSAERLKGVDSTLKIQPAKLEDSAVYLCASSLGQANYEQYFGPGTRLTVT.

The chain uses TRBV6-1 and TRBJ1-5; a possible D gene is TRBD1 (6 bases). Germline CDR1 MNHNS, CDR2 SASEGT. This CDR3 comprises 14 residues. V gave up 8 bases and J gave up 2 bases, with 13 bases separating them. CDR3 in amino acids: CASQGLSGNQPQHF. As DNA, the CDR3 is TGTGCCAGCCAGGGGTTATCGGGCAATCAGCCCCAGCATTTT.

The gene calls are TRBV5-6 and TRBJ2-3, with TRBD2 matching over 8 bases. The V gene's germline CDR1 is SGHDT and CDR2 YYEEEE. CDR3 length equals 15 residues. J lost 5 bases, V lost 2 bases, and 7 bases had no gene match. CDR3: CASSLSGGTVDTQYF. The DNA for the CDR3 is TGTGCCAGCAGCTTATCGGGGGGGACCGTAGATACGCAGTATTTT.

This rearrangement joins TRBV15 to TRBJ2-1; TRBD2 matches at 7 bases. Germline CDR1 LNHNV, CDR2 YYDKDF (reference sequence). The ends lost 5 bases at V and 6 bases at J; junction bases unmatched: 10. This CDR3 comprises 15 residues. In DNA, the CDR3 is TGTGCCACCAGCCCTGTGAGCGGGGAGGGCAATGAGCAGTTCTTC. Protein: CATSPVSGEGNEQFF.

The chain recombines TRBV13 with TRBJ2-7; tentatively, D is TRBD2 (6 bases). The CDR3 consists of 16 residues. Germline CDR1 reads PRHDT; CDR2 reads FYEKMQ (reference sequence). Trimming cost V 2 bases and J 1 base, with 15 bases left between them. The CDR3 loop reads CASSLSGGGRSYEQYF. CDR3 DNA: TGTGCCAGCAGCTTAAGTGGTGGTGGGAGGTCCTACGAGCAGTACTTC.

Concerning this clone: This specimen includes other DNA sequences encoding the same CDR3. This chain uses TRBV7-2 with TRBJ2-3; D gene uncertain. The CDR3 runs to 12 residues. Germline values: CDR1 SGHTA, CDR2 FQGNSA. V was pared by 4 bases and J by 2 bases, with 4 bases between. The CDR3 DNA reads as TGTGCCAGCAGCTCATCCACAGATACGCAGTATTTT. This gives the protein CASSSSTDTQYF. The variable domain in full, completed from reference TRBV7-2 and TRBJ2-3, reads GAGVSQSPSNKVTEKGKDVELRCDPISGHTALYWYRQSLGQGLEFLIYFQGNSAPDKSGLPSDRFSAERTGGSVSTLTIQRTQQEDSAVYLCASSSSTDTQYFGPGTRLTVL.